This TCR beta chain comes out of a study of blood T cell repertoires in COVID-19. The CDR3 consists of 13 residues. Looked up from germline, CDR1 is SGHRS and CDR2 is YFSETQ. V lost 7 bases and J 4 bases, leaving 13 bases between the germline ends. Assay: immunoSEQ multiplex PCR; the TCRdb copy retains only in-frame clones and omits some. The table records about 160,000 clones, around four fifths of them present only once. The TCR was taken from a woman older than 75 with active or convalescent COVID-19. V usage is TRBV5-1 and J usage is TRBJ2-3; D is undetermined. The specimen sequenced was peripheral blood. CDR3 DNA sequence: TGCGCCAGCGCCCCGCTAGGTGCAGATACGCAGTATTTT. Protein product: CASAPLGADTQYF. The full variable domain, in which reference TRBV5-1 and TRBJ2-3 provide the parts outside the CDR3, is KAGVTQTPRYLIKTRGQQVTLSCSPISGHRSVSWYQQTPGQGLQFLFEYFSETQRNKGNFPGRFSGRQFSNSRSEMNVSTLELGDSALYLCASAPLGADTQYFGPGTRLTVL.